These 28 T cell receptor beta chains share one sample of origin, sequenced in a study of T cell repertoires in cytomegalovirus infection. Antigens of these TCRs are unknown. Each CDR3 protein gets one entry after TCRdb re-called the reads with MiXCR. The sample consists of some 350,000 distinct CDR3 sequences, 25% to 30% of them appearing once. The material was cultured PBMCs, obtained from culture after CMV antigen stimulation. The receptors here all came from a human donor in good health (CMV status not recorded). Some clones in this sample may be carry-over from other donors' samples.

The V call is TRBV19, the J call TRBJ1-5, with 7 nucleotides matching TRBD1. CDR1 and CDR2 (germline): LNHDA, SQIVND (reference sequence). With 5 bases clipped from V and 7 bases from J, the junction kept 17 bases outside the gene matches. The CDR3 contains 17 residues. Here the CDR3 reads CASSARDSRRAEQPQHF. The CDR3 nucleotides read TGTGCCAGTAGTGCCAGGGACAGTAGGAGGGCTGAACAGCCCCAGCATTTT.

The rearrangement uses TRBV11-1 and TRBJ2-7; D not resolved. The CDR3 consists of 15 residues. Trimming removed 5 bases at V and 4 bases at J, with 18 bases between. Per the germline V gene, CDR1 is SGHAT and CDR2 is FQDESV (reference sequence). The CDR3 DNA sequence: TGTGCCAGCAGCAAGGCTGCGGACGATCGGTACGAGCAGTACTTC. Its translation: CASSKAADDRYEQYF.

This chain joins TRBV9 and TRBJ1-3; D is undetermined. Trimming shortened V by 4 bases and J by 2 bases, and 10 bases separated the two germline ends. The CDR3 is made up of 14 amino acids. Germline V gene lookup returns CDR1 SGDLS and CDR2 YYNGEE. CDR3 sequence: CASSLQTTGNTIYF. The CDR3 coding sequence is TGTGCCAGCAGCCTACAAACAACTGGAAACACCATATATTTT.

The rearrangement uses TRBV5-1 and TRBJ1-1; TRBD1 agrees at 9 bases. Germline CDR1 reads SGHRS; CDR2 reads YFSETQ. V gave up 2 bases and J gave up 5 bases; unmatched junction bases: 7. The CDR3 is 15 amino acids. The CDR3 here is CASSFTGTGWTEAFF. CDR3 in DNA: TGCGCCAGCAGCTTTACGGGGACAGGGTGGACTGAAGCTTTCTTT.

This clonotype was observed a few times. The CDR3 DNA sequence: TGTGCCACCAGCAGAGATGGGGCAGCGGGGGGCCAAGAGACCCAGTACTTC. This gives the protein CATSRDGAAGGQETQYF. The chain recombines TRBV15 with TRBJ2-5; 9 positions match TRBD2. V lost 0 bases, J lost 1 base, and 6 bases stayed unmatched. The CDR3 covers 17 residues. Germline CDR1 LNHNV, CDR2 YYDKDF (reference sequence).

The V call is TRBV28, the J call TRBJ1-1; D remains ambiguous. There are 12 residues in the CDR3. Germline V gives CDR1 MDHEN, CDR2 SYDVKM. V lost 2 bases, J lost 9 bases, and 10 bases lay in between. Here the CDR3 DNA reads TGTGCCAGCAGTTTACCATCCATGCAAGCTTTCTTT. This codes for CASSLPSMQAFF.

This clonotype was counted only a few times. J is TRBJ1-1 and V is TRBV4-2; TRBD1 matches at 9 bases. The CDR3 length is 15 residues. Germline trimming cut 6 bases from V and 3 bases from J; bases unmatched to any gene: 8. Germline V CDR1 and CDR2: LGHNA, YNFKEQ. CDR3 coding DNA: TGTGCCAGCAGTCGATCCGGGACAGGGTACACTGAAGCTTTCTTT. Amino acid sequence: CASSRSGTGYTEAFF.

The J gene is TRBJ2-5, the V gene TRBV3-1; unclear D gene. In germline, CDR1 is LGHDT, CDR2 YNNKEL (reference sequence). This CDR3 region has 12 residues. Trimming cost V 1 base and J 9 bases, with 9 bases left between them. Here the CDR3 reads CASSQAGEAQYF. CDR3 coding DNA: TGTGCCAGCAGCCAAGCTGGCGAGGCCCAGTACTTC.

The chain recombines TRBV7-2 with TRBJ2-3; the match to TRBD2 covers 12 bases. CDR3 size: 15 residues. J lost 6 bases, V lost 2 bases, and 3 bases had no gene match. Germline loops: CDR1 SGHTA, CDR2 FQGNSA. The CDR3 protein is CASSLMLAGGDTQYF. The DNA of the CDR3 is TGTGCCAGCAGCTTAATGCTAGCGGGAGGGGATACGCAGTATTTT. The variable domain in full, with the rest retrieved from reference TRBV7-2 and TRBJ2-3, is GAGVSQSPSNKVTEKGKDVELRCDPISGHTALYWYRQSLGQGLEFLIYFQGNSAPDKSGLPSDRFSAERTGGSVSTLTIQRTQQEDSAVYLCASSLMLAGGDTQYFGPGTRLTVL.

This clonotype was seen a few times. The rearrangement uses TRBV12-3 or TRBV12-4 and TRBJ2-3; 8 nucleotides line up with TRBD2. The CDR3 extends over 17 amino acids. V dropped 3 bases and J dropped 5; count of bases not matched to a gene: 13. In DNA, the CDR3 is TGTGCCAGCAGTTTTGCGGGGGGCTCCACCCCGGGAGATACGCAGTATTTT. Protein sequence: CASSFAGGSTPGDTQYF.

This chain joins TRBV6-5 and TRBJ1-2; 7 bases align to TRBD1. V shed 0 bases and J 7 bases; nucleotides not matched to a gene: 2. CDR1 is MNHEY and CDR2 is SVGAGI in the germline V gene. The CDR3 sequence is 13 residues long. The CDR3 here is CASSYSGTVGYTF. In nucleotides, the CDR3 is TGTGCCAGCAGTTACTCCGGGACAGTTGGCTACACCTTC.

This chain uses TRBV4-2 with TRBJ2-7; D is undetermined. The CDR3 runs to 14 residues. Germline V gene sequence: CDR1 LGHNA, CDR2 YNFKEQ. The germline V and J ends were trimmed by 4 bases and 2 bases, with 12 bases remaining between them. CDR3 loop: CASSPYWPTYEQYF. For the CDR3, the DNA is TGTGCCAGCAGCCCCTACTGGCCCACCTACGAGCAGTACTTC.

The sample holds a few counts of this clonotype. The chain is built from TRBV5-1 and TRBJ2-1; D is perhaps TRBD2 (6 bases). CDR3 size: 17 residues. The V gene's germline CDR1 is SGHRS and CDR2 YFSETQ. The V end was cut by 3 bases, the J end by 9 bases, with 25 bases between. The CDR3 DNA follows: TGCGCCAGCAGCTCCCACGGTGGACTAAATCGAGACGGTGAGCAGTTCTTC. Its translation is CASSSHGGLNRDGEQFF. Looking up the rest from reference TRBV5-1 and TRBJ2-1 gives the full variable domain: KAGVTQTPRYLIKTRGQQVTLSCSPISGHRSVSWYQQTPGQGLQFLFEYFSETQRNKGNFPGRFSGRQFSNSRSEMNVSTLELGDSALYLCASSSHGGLNRDGEQFFGPGTRLTVL.

This chain uses TRBV20-1 with TRBJ1-5; TRBD1 matches at 9 bases. CDR3 length equals 15 residues. The germline V gene encodes CDR1 DFQATT and CDR2 SNEGSKA (reference sequence). V shed 2 bases, J shed 7 bases, and the junction held 9 bases outside the gene matches. The CDR3 region is CSARPPGTGNQPQHF. The CDR3 DNA is TGCAGTGCTAGACCGCCCGGGACAGGGAACCAGCCCCAGCATTTT.

Ten or more counts support this clonotype. V and J are TRBV12-3 or TRBV12-4 and TRBJ1-5; a possible D gene is TRBD1 (5 bases). V was cut by 4 bases and J by 7 bases, with 11 bases left in between. The CDR3 is 13 amino acids. Written as DNA, the CDR3 is TGTGCCAGCAGTTATGGCAGGGACCAGCCCCAGCATTTT. Protein: CASSYGRDQPQHF.

The table lists this clonotype with many counts. The junction departs from the called germline gene at one end, perhaps through a read error. The chain has TRBV7-2 and TRBJ1-5; D gene uncertain. The CDR3 contains 13 residues. CDR1 is SGHTA and CDR2 is FQGNSA in the germline V gene. CDR3 nucleotide sequence: TGTGCCAGCAGCTTCGCAGGCAACCAGCCCCAGCATTTT. This gives the protein CASSFAGNQPQHF.

This clonotype was detected a few times. DNA of the CDR3: TGTGCCAGCAGCTTAGACCAGGGGATCTTTCCCGGGGAGCTGTTTTTT. As protein: CASSLDQGIFPGELFF. This chain uses TRBV7-6 with TRBJ2-2, with D possibly being TRBD1 (6 bases). Germline V lookup: CDR1 SGHVS, CDR2 FNYEAQ. The V gene lost 1 base and the J gene lost 6 bases, with 15 bases spanning the gap. The CDR3 covers 16 residues.

This clonotype was seen only a few times. The rearrangement links TRBV7-3 to TRBJ2-3, with TRBD2 as a possible D gene (6 bases). V was trimmed by 5 bases and J by 4 bases, leaving 16 bases between them. Germline CDR1 and CDR2: SGHTA and FQGTGA. The CDR3 covers 15 residues. CDR3 nucleotide sequence: TGTGCCAGCAGCCAGGAGGGCCATCTCGCAGATACGCAGTATTTT. As protein: CASSQEGHLADTQYF.

The chain couples TRBV5-4 to TRBJ2-2; the match to TRBD2 covers 13 bases. CDR3 length equals 17 residues. Trimming took 1 base from V and 5 from J; bases not matched to a gene: 5. Germline V gives CDR1 SGHNT, CDR2 YYREEE (reference sequence). Here the CDR3 DNA reads TGTGCCAGCAGCTTGCAACTAGCGGGGGGGCTTACCGGGGAGCTGTTTTTT. Encoded protein: CASSLQLAGGLTGELFF.

V is TRBV28 and J is TRBJ2-1; 16 nucleotides match TRBD2. Germline assignment: CDR1 MDHEN and CDR2 SYDVKM. CDR3 size: 18 residues. Losses at the gene ends were 4 bases for V and 7 bases for J; bases not matched to a gene: 10. The CDR3 bases are TGTGCCAGCAGTTCCTCCCATGGGACTAGCGGGAGGGGAAATGAGCAGTTCTTC. Translating gives CASSSSHGTSGRGNEQFF. Combining the CDR3 with reference TRBV28 and TRBJ2-1 gives the whole variable domain DVKVTQSSRYLVKRTGEKVFLECVQDMDHENMFWYRQDPGLGLRLIYFSYDVKMKEKGDIPEGYSVSREKKERFSLILESASTNQTSMYLCASSSSHGTSGRGNEQFFGPGTRLTVL.

The V call is TRBV6-2 or TRBV6-3, the J call TRBJ2-1; no firm D call. CDR1 and CDR2 (germline): MNHEY, SVGEGT. Trimming left V 0 bases short and J 11 bases short, with 17 bases between. The CDR3 has 15 amino acids. CDR3 region: CASSYSTLNADKQFF. The CDR3 bases are TGTGCCAGCAGTTACTCGACGCTGAACGCAGATAAGCAGTTCTTC.

This chain connects TRBV5-1 to TRBJ2-3; the match to TRBD2 covers 12 bases. V gave up 3 bases and J gave up 8 bases; unmatched junction bases: 7. The CDR3 is 15 residues long. The germline gives CDR1 SGHRS, CDR2 YFSETQ. In nucleotides, the CDR3 is TGCGCCAGCAGCTCGATGACTAGCGGGGGAGGTACGCAGTATTTT. This sequence encodes CASSSMTSGGGTQYF.

The V call is TRBV7-2, the J call TRBJ2-1; TRBD2 matches at 8 bases. CDR1 is SGHTA and CDR2 is FQGNSA in the germline V gene. V gave up 4 bases and J gave up 8 bases; unmatched junction bases: 31. This CDR3 contains 22 residues. CDR3 sequence: CASSYGLGLRGGLGRGWYEQFF. CDR3 DNA: TGTGCCAGCAGCTACGGACTAGGGCTTCGGGGGGGGTTAGGTAGGGGCTGGTATGAGCAGTTCTTC.

This clonotype is a singleton in its sample. CDR3: CASSQGWANEAFF. CDR3 in DNA: TGTGCCAGTAGCCAGGGATGGGCGAATGAAGCTTTCTTT. The J gene is TRBJ1-1, the V gene TRBV19, with D perhaps matching TRBD1 (5 bases). There are 13 residues in the CDR3. Germline V gene sequence: CDR1 LNHDA, CDR2 SQIVND (reference sequence). Deletions cut 6 bases from V and 7 bases from J, with 15 bases between.

The chain combines TRBV27 with TRBJ1-1, with unresolved D. Germline loops: CDR1 MNHEY, CDR2 SMNVEV (reference sequence). The CDR3 is 15 residues long. Trimming stripped 5 bases from V and 0 bases from J, with 13 bases between. CDR3 protein: CASSPRRRVNTEAFF. Here the CDR3 DNA reads TGTGCCAGCAGTCCTCGTCGGAGGGTGAACACTGAAGCTTTCTTT.

This chain connects TRBV6-2 or TRBV6-3 to TRBJ2-1, with 15 positions matching TRBD2. CDR3 size: 16 residues. V lost 6 bases to trimming and J lost 7 bases; unmatched junction nucleotides: 7. Germline CDR1 and CDR2: MNHEY and SVGEGT. CDR3 amino acids: CASRVSGTSGRNEQFF. The CDR3 DNA follows: TGTGCCAGCAGAGTATCCGGGACTAGCGGGAGGAATGAGCAGTTCTTC.

The chain couples TRBV19 to TRBJ2-2; 12 nucleotides align to TRBD1. V was clipped by 2 bases and J by 4 bases; unmatched bases: 8. The CDR3 covers 18 residues. Germline V gene data show CDR1 as LNHDA and CDR2 as SQIVND (reference sequence). The CDR3 nucleotides read TGTGCCAGTAGTATACCGGGACAGGGGGCGCGGAGCACCGGGGAGCTGTTTTTT. Encoded protein: CASSIPGQGARSTGELFF.

This clonotype was seen only a few times. V usage is TRBV20-1 and J usage is TRBJ1-5; the D gene is possibly TRBD1 (6 bases). This CDR3 region has 13 residues. CDR1 is DFQATT, CDR2 SNEGSKA, per germline (reference sequence). V lost 5 bases, J lost 6 bases, and 14 bases lay in between. DNA of the CDR3: TGCAGTGCTGCCCTAGACAGGCGTCAGCCCCAGCATTTT. This gives the protein CSAALDRRQPQHF.